This T cell receptor (beta chain) appears in the sequencing data of a study of identical twins (TCRdb year 2016). About the full investigation: TCR alpha and beta repertoires from monozygotic twins, unrelated adults of various ages and cord blood were deep-sequenced to test whether fetal clonotypes persist. To rule out contamination, replicate twin experiments were performed at different times with different library preparation protocols. On the study overall, not on this receptor specifically: Because the same donors could not be followed over many years, the conclusions depended on cross-sectional statistical analysis. Fewer insertions were carried by abundant cord blood beta clonotypes, a similar but weaker trend appeared in young adult naive repertoires, and no such trend appeared in memory repertoires. In monozygotic twins, out-of-frame TCR alpha sharing was systematically underestimated by recombination models, although the models agreed with sharing between unrelated individuals. In beta out-of-frame sequences, excess twin sharing was weaker, because having fewer shared sequences lowered the signal-to-noise ratio. Zero-insertion analyses could be partly confounded by invariant T cells such as MAIT and iNKT, although diverse VJ usage argued against such confounding for most clonotypes. Compared with coincidental sharing between unrelated individuals, an excess of low generation-probability sequences was observed among out-of-frame TCR alpha sequences shared between twins.

Ends trimmed: V by 4 bases, J by 4 bases; bases unmatched to a gene: 7. CDR1 and CDR2 are drawn from the germline V gene: SGHRS, YFSETQ. The CDR3 runs 14 residues from the cysteine to the phenylalanine. Of the read, only the CDR3 DNA is kept; its 42 bases are in frame from base 1. All donors were healthy Caucasians. The twin cohort consisted of three pairs of female monozygotic twins, all aged roughly 18 to 29 years. Positive isolation kits from Invitrogen were used to isolate CD4+ and CD8+ T cell populations. Receptor amplification or capture employed 5' RACE. The instrument was an Illumina HiSeq 2000. Template switching introduced a universal primer binding site; the final cDNA contained a unique molecular identifier, enabling accurate counting of TCR cDNA molecules. First-strand cDNA for TCR alpha and beta chains was synthesized from specific primers in the conserved constant-segment region. Each cDNA library was double barcoded, with a SMART-Mk sample barcode plus Illumina barcodes, to control for contamination. TruSeq adapter sequences, together with Illumina sample barcodes, were added in two successive PCR steps. Sequencing of the TCR alpha and beta cDNA libraries was done on the Illumina HiSeq platform using custom primers. The paper's processing steps were these. Unique molecular identifiers were extracted from raw reads with MiGEC, and CDR3 positions were determined with MiXCR. Recombination models were inferred per individual with the repgenHMM and IGoR tools using an EM algorithm. The tcR package in R was used for shared clonotype analysis, with sharing normalized by the product of cloneset sizes. To study raw recombination without the effects of thymic and clonal selection, out-of-frame nonproductive sequences were analyzed. The public reads were reprocessed in TCRdb via fastp at Q25 and MiXCR, keeping in-frame beta chains. Rows merge per CDR3 protein into single entries with the most common DNA and genes. The V and J calls come from TCRdb's annotation, not from the publication. The sample table shows 500,000 to 600,000 distinct CDR3 sequences, and 22% are seen once. Roughly 0.91% of the sample is in the top ten clones.

This clonotype was counted only a few times. The clone's antigen remains unknown. No per-base quality is available; no much larger clone lies one base away. These same records also appear under a second study, on T cells expressing NK-cell markers. The second study reports: Three sorted T-cell subsets (CD3+CD56+NKG2C+, CD3+CD56+NKG2C- and CD3+CD56-NKG2C+) from 7 to 9 donors had their TCR beta-chain repertoires profiled. Seven of the eight sequenced donors were HCMV-seropositive and one was HCMV-seronegative. In several experiments an anti-gammadeltaTCR antibody was added to restrict sorting to alphabetaTCR-expressing T cells. For 5 or 6 donors, the dominant CD3+CD56+NKG2C+ clonotypes were among the top 10 CD8+ clonotypes and accounted for about 1.0-7.5% of CD8+ T cells. Those dominant clonotypes were again the most abundant among CD3+CD56-NKG2C+ cells in a few donors, at roughly 28.3-60.1%. Whether the expanded NKG2C-expressing T cell clones were specific for HCMV antigens remained unclear. Randomly selected healthy volunteers, three men and five women, were used as the eight sequenced donors. To determine HCMV serostatus, a commercial ELISA kit was used to detect HCMV-specific IgG in serum. MIGEC was used to demultiplex reads and group reads by UMI, and MiTCR was used to assemble and quantify clonotypes. To remove erroneous sequences, TCR cDNA sequences were retained only when supported by two or more reads. Downstream repertoire analysis used the tcR package, and clonotypes were matched across fractions by CDR3 nucleotide sequence plus V segment. VDJmatch was used to annotate antigen specificity against VDJdb, with one amino acid substitution allowed in CDR3.

The receptor chain draws on TRBV5-1 and TRBJ1-2; 7 bases in the middle match TRBD1. Specimen: CD4+ T cells sorted from blood. The clonotype was recovered from a woman in her late teens or twenties in good health. The CDR3 protein is CASSGDSRSYGYTF. The DNA sequence is given as TGCGCCAGCAGCGGGGACAGTAGATCCTATGGCTACACCTTC.